A selection of T cell receptor beta chains follows, all from one sample in a study of blood T cell repertoires in COVID-19. This table comes from immunoSEQ multiplex PCR, and its TCRdb copy is limited to in-frame clones, with some not included. The sample lists about 70,000 clones; under 90% were seen once. The sample comprised peripheral blood. All receptors come from a man in his sixties with acute or convalescent COVID-19. CDR3s include the opening cysteine and the closing phenylalanine or tryptophan. D genes are given only for firm matches. Size is omitted from some rows. Given values are once, few, many or a class for expanded clones.

TRBV5-1	TRBJ2-7	TRBD2	few	CASSQQAGPYEQYF	TGCGCCAGCAGCCAACAAGCGGGGCCCTACGAGCAGTACTTC
TRBV24-1	TRBJ2-6	NA	NA	CATSDSDGSSGANVLTF	TGTGCCACCAGTGATTCGGACGGGAGCTCTGGGGCCAACGTCCTGACTTTC
TRBV10-3	TRBJ2-3	NA	NA	CAISGALLGTDTQYF	TGTGCCATCAGTGGGGCTTTGTTGGGCACAGATACGCAGTATTTT
TRBV5-1	TRBJ2-3	TRBD1	few	CASSLGDREADTQYF	TGCGCCAGCAGCCTGGGGGACAGAGAAGCAGATACGCAGTATTTT
TRBV12-3/TRBV12-4	TRBJ1-1	NA	NA	CASSSRKSTEAFF	TGTGCCAGCAGTTCTAGGAAGTCCACTGAAGCTTTCTTT
TRBV28	TRBJ2-6	NA	NA	CASSTGNGANVLTF	TGTGCCAGCAGTACAGGGAATGGGGCCAACGTCCTGACTTTC
TRBV9	TRBJ2-5	NA	NA	CASSVAPGSRDQYF	TGTGCCAGCAGCGTAGCCCCTGGGTCCCGGGACCAGTACTTC
TRBV21-1	TRBJ1-1	NA	NA	CASSKNVSTEAFF	TGTGCCAGCAGCAAAAATGTATCCACTGAAGCTTTCTTT
TRBV7-9	TRBJ1-1	NA	NA	CASSFEVQGEAFF	TGTGCCAGCAGCTTCGAGGTGCAAGGTGAAGCTTTCTTT
TRBV19	TRBJ2-3	TRBD1	NA	CASSSPTGVKDTQYF	TGTGCCAGTAGTTCCCCGACAGGGGTCAAAGATACGCAGTATTTT
TRBV4-1	TRBJ2-6	NA	NA	CASSQDPGGPGANVLTF	TGCGCCAGCAGCCAAGATCCAGGGGGGCCTGGGGCCAACGTCCTGACTTTC
TRBV11-1	TRBJ2-7	NA	NA	CASSLLVSYEQYF	TGTGCCAGCAGCTTATTAGTCTCCTACGAGCAGTACTTC
TRBV19	TRBJ1-5	NA	once	CASAIVDRGNQPQHF	TGTGCCAGTGCGATAGTAGACAGAGGCAATCAGCCCCAGCATTTT
TRBV3-1/TRBV3-2	TRBJ1-4	NA	NA	CASSQVGGEKLFF	TGTGCCAGCAGCCAAGTGGGGGGAGAAAAACTGTTTTTT
TRBV29-1	TRBJ1-1	TRBD1	NA	CSARGQGLVGAFF	TGCAGCGCCAGAGGACAGGGTCTAGTTGGAGCTTTCTTT
TRBV19	TRBJ1-5	TRBD1	NA	CASRWGTARGNQPQHF	TGTGCCAGTAGATGGGGGACAGCCAGGGGCAATCAGCCCCAGCATTTT
TRBV7-2	TRBJ2-1	NA	NA	CASSSPGGTYNEQFF	TGTGCCAGCAGCTCCCCAGGAGGGACCTACAATGAGCAGTTCTTC
TRBV27	TRBJ2-7	TRBD1	once	CASSLRTGTGGEQYF	TGTGCCAGCAGTTTGAGAACCGGGACAGGTGGTGAGCAGTACTTC
TRBV5-1	TRBJ1-2	TRBD1	NA	CASSFDRGNYGYTF	TGCGCCAGCAGCTTCGACAGGGGTAACTATGGCTACACCTTC
TRBV2	TRBJ2-7	NA	NA	CASSTEGAYEQYF	TGTGCCAGCAGTACCGAGGGGGCCTACGAGCAGTACTTC
TRBV27	TRBJ1-2	NA	NA	CASSASGYGYTF	TGTGCCAGCAGTGCCAGCGGTTATGGCTACACCTTC
TRBV4-2	TRBJ2-3	TRBD2	NA	CASSQGKGLAGADTQYF	TGTGCCAGCAGCCAAGGAAAGGGACTAGCGGGGGCAGATACGCAGTATTTT
TRBV18	TRBJ1-5	TRBD1	once	CASSPDRDQPQHF	TGTGCCAGCTCACCTGACAGGGACCAGCCCCAGCATTTT
TRBV6-6	TRBJ1-6	TRBD1	NA	CASSPLAQGASYNSPLHF	TGTGCCAGCAGTCCGCTGGCGCAGGGGGCGTCCTATAATTCACCCCTCCACTTT
TRBV5-1	TRBJ1-1	NA	NA	CASSLVGDTEAFF	TGCGCCAGCAGCTTGGTAGGGGACACTGAAGCTTTCTTT
TRBV6-5	TRBJ1-5	TRBD1	NA	CASSSGQGQNQPQHF	TGTGCCAGCAGTTCGGGACAGGGCCAGAATCAGCCCCAGCATTTT
TRBV11-2	TRBJ2-3	TRBD1	NA	CASSPVPRTGGPTDTQYF	TGTGCCAGCAGCCCAGTCCCCCGGACAGGGGGCCCCACAGATACGCAGTATTTT